Below, 22 T cell receptor beta chains from the same sample are listed, as sequenced in a study of T cells in severe cutaneous drug reactions. The donors had carbamazepine-induced Stevens-Johnson syndrome or toxic epidermal necrolysis. Bulk and single-cell libraries used iRepertoire multiplex PCR with TCR subtype-specific primers. TCRdb processed the multiplex PCR reads again and assigns one entry to each CDR3 protein, with no DNA. The sample table includes some 1,200 distinct CDR3 sequences. The sample comprised cells from a skin blister. Receptor source: a human donor with Stevens-Johnson syndrome, a severe cutaneous drug reaction.

This clonotype is medium-sized by frequency. The J gene is TRBJ2-5, the V gene TRBV6-5; the D gene TCRdb calls, TRBD1, cannot be checked with no DNA. This CDR3 has 14 residues. Germline CDR1 reads MNHEY; CDR2 reads SVGAGI. The CDR3 loop is CASSHRGRGETQYF.

Judged by frequency, this clonotype is large. V and J are TRBV7-9 and TRBJ2-6; TCRdb calls TRBD1, which cannot be checked without DNA. The CDR3 is made up of 15 amino acids. The germline V gene encodes CDR1 SEHNR and CDR2 FQNEAQ (reference sequence). Here the CDR3 reads CASSSRASGANVLTF. The full variable domain, completed using reference TRBV7-9 and TRBJ2-6, is DTGVSQNPRHKITKRGQNVTFRCDPISEHNRLYWYRQTLGQGPEFLTYFQNEAQLEKSRLLSDRFSAERPKGSFSTLEIQRTEQGDSAMYLCASSSRASGANVLTFGAGSRLTVL.

According to its frequency, this clonotype is large (0.1 to 1%). The genes are TRBV28 and TRBJ2-5; the D call of TRBD1 rests on TCRdb alone, since no DNA is present to check it. This CDR3 is 15 amino acids long. Germline assignment: CDR1 MDHEN and CDR2 SYDVKM. The CDR3 here is CASSRKRTEKETQYF. Using reference TRBV28 and TRBJ2-5 for the parts outside the CDR3, the full variable domain is DVKVTQSSRYLVKRTGEKVFLECVQDMDHENMFWYRQDPGLGLRLIYFSYDVKMKEKGDIPEGYSVSREKKERFSLILESASTNQTSMYLCASSRKRTEKETQYFGPGTRLLVL.

V is TRBV6-4 and J is TRBJ2-3; TCRdb picks TRBD2, but there is no DNA to check that call. This CDR3 comprises 15 residues. CDR1 is MRHNA and CDR2 is SNTAGT in the germline V gene. CDR3 residues: CASRAGLDHTDTQYF.

This chain's CDR3 is CASSEEGGGAYGYTF. The V and J genes are TRBV6-1 and TRBJ1-2; checking the TCRdb D call of TRBD1 is not possible without DNA. CDR1 and CDR2 from the germline V gene are MNHNS and SASEGT. The CDR3 runs to 15 residues.

This clonotype ranks as large in terms of frequency. This chain links TRBV6-5 with TRBJ2-1; there is no DNA to check the TCRdb D call of TRBD1. The CDR3 has 12 residues. The germline gives CDR1 MNHEY, CDR2 SVGAGI. The chain's CDR3 is CASSPPEGEQFF.

The chain uses TRBV30 and TRBJ2-7; TCRdb picks TRBD2, but there is no DNA to check that call. The CDR3 runs 16 residues. Germline CDR1 is GTSNPN and CDR2 is SVGIG (reference sequence). CDR3 loop: CAWSVQTTSGSYEQYF.

This clonotype is labeled large (0.1 to 1%) based on frequency. The chain employs TRBV6-2 or TRBV6-3 and TRBJ2-2; the D call of TRBD1 rests on TCRdb alone, since no DNA is present to check it. The CDR3 has 15 amino acids. The germline V gene has CDR1 MNHEY and CDR2 SVGEGT. CDR3 sequence: CASSYGQGETGELFF.

This chain links TRBV11-3 with TRBJ2-4; TCRdb calls TRBD1, which cannot be checked without DNA. This CDR3 comprises 14 residues. From germline, CDR1 is SGHNT and CDR2 YENEEA. CDR3 amino acids: CASSSPRGGNIQYF.

This clonotype shows up as hyperexpanded (1% or more) by frequency. The chain is built from TRBV7-2 and TRBJ2-1. The CDR3 has 12 residues. Looked up from germline, CDR1 is SGHTA and CDR2 is FQGNSA. The CDR3 sequence: CASSLERNEQFF.

This clonotype counts as medium-sized by frequency. The V call is TRBV6-2 or TRBV6-3, the J call TRBJ2-1; there is no DNA to check the TCRdb D call of TRBD1. Germline V gives CDR1 MNHEY, CDR2 SVGEGT. This CDR3 is built from 16 residues. The CDR3 loop reads CASSYSRTGAKETQFF.

The chain combines TRBV7-3 with TRBJ1-2; TCRdb's assignment of TRBD1 cannot be checked, as there is no DNA. There are 13 residues in the CDR3. Germline CDR1 is SGHTA and CDR2 is FQGTGA. The CDR3 is CASSLAQGDGYTF.

The rearrangement links TRBV7-2 to TRBJ2-3. This CDR3 has 16 amino acids. Germline V gene sequence: CDR1 SGHTA, CDR2 FQGNSA. CDR3 loop: CASSLGMGSSTDTQYF.

By frequency, this clonotype is medium-sized. This rearrangement joins TRBV15 to TRBJ2-7; the TRBD1 assignment by TCRdb is unverifiable without DNA. The CDR3 contains 13 residues. Germline-derived CDR1 and CDR2 are LNHNV and YYDKDF (reference sequence). The CDR3 protein is CATSREGGYEQYF.

This clonotype ranks as medium-sized in terms of frequency. This rearrangement joins TRBV6-5 to TRBJ1-5; no DNA is available, so the TRBD1 call from TCRdb remains unchecked. The CDR3 is made up of 17 amino acids. From germline, CDR1 is MNHEY and CDR2 SVGAGI. CDR3 region: CASSPRGGAGSNQPQHF.

According to its frequency, this clonotype is medium-sized. The gene calls are TRBV6-1 and TRBJ2-1; TCRdb returns TRBD2, unconfirmable since there is no DNA. CDR1 MNHNS and CDR2 SASEGT come from the germline V gene. The CDR3 covers 14 residues. This chain's CDR3 is CASIALAGGGEQFF.

By frequency, this clonotype is large (0.1 to 1%). V usage is TRBV4-1 and J usage is TRBJ2-1. The CDR3 is 13 residues long. Per the germline V gene, CDR1 is MGHRA and CDR2 is YSYEKL. The CDR3 loop is CASADGFMDEQFF.

The chain uses TRBV30 and TRBJ1-2. Germline CDR1 reads GTSNPN; CDR2 reads SVGIG (reference sequence). CDR3 length: 14 residues. CDR3 sequence: CAWSQYPANYGYTF.

This clonotype ranks as medium-sized in terms of frequency. The CDR3 sequence is CASIAGVGGQETQYF. This chain connects TRBV6-6 to TRBJ2-5; TCRdb proposes TRBD2, but this gene call is untestable without DNA. Per the germline V gene, CDR1 is MNHNY and CDR2 is SVGAGI (reference sequence). The CDR3 extends over 15 amino acids.

The chain links TRBV16 to TRBJ1-2; TCRdb's D gene call, TRBD1, goes unchecked for lack of DNA. The CDR3 runs to 13 residues. The germline V gene encodes CDR1 KGHSY and CDR2 FQNENV. CDR3 loop: CASSQYQGSGYTF.

By frequency, this clonotype registers medium-sized. The chain links TRBV20-1 to TRBJ2-5. This CDR3 has 15 amino acids. Germline lookup yields CDR1 DFQATT and CDR2 SNEGSKA (reference sequence). CDR3 sequence: CSASWQFRRLETQYF.

Frequency places this clonotype as large. The chain employs TRBV6-6 and TRBJ2-7; absent DNA, TCRdb's TRBD1 call cannot be checked. CDR3 length equals 14 residues. Germline V gene lookup returns CDR1 MNHNY and CDR2 SVGAGI (reference sequence). The CDR3 loop is CACSRTGGAYEQYF.